These T cell receptor beta chains were read from a single sample in a study of T-cell reconstitution after alpha-beta-depleted transplantation in children. TCRdb used MiXCR to reprocess the PCR reads, holding one entry per CDR3 protein. This sample has about a million distinct CDR3 sequences, with about 31% found just once. The specimen was PBMCs, mostly from graft donor cells, collected 360 days after TCRalphabeta/CD19-depleted stem cell transplant. These receptors originate from a boy under two years old who had a stem cell transplant for SCID, so the T cells may come from the graft donor. CDR3s include the opening cysteine and the closing phenylalanine or tryptophan. Fields, in order: J gene, clone size, D gene, V gene, CDR3 protein, CDR3 DNA. The D gene is left open where the match is weak. Part of the rows lack a size; the others show once, few, many or a class for expanded clones.

>TRBJ2-5|once|NA|TRBV2
CASRSQGLQETQYF
TGTGCCAGCAGGAGCCAGGGTCTCCAAGAGACCCAGTACTTC
>TRBJ2-2|many|NA|TRBV5-1
CASSSGLPNTGELFF
TGCGCCAGCAGCTCGGGACTGCCGAACACCGGGGAGCTGTTTTTT
>TRBJ2-1|few|NA|TRBV5-1
CASSNTQGPDEQFF
TGCGCCAGCAGCAATACTCAGGGACCCGATGAGCAGTTCTTC
>TRBJ2-1|NA|TRBD1|TRBV3-1
CASSQVTQGAGYNEQFF
TGTGCCAGCAGCCAAGTTACCCAGGGGGCGGGTTACAATGAGCAGTTCTTC
>TRBJ1-6|few|TRBD1|TRBV20-1
CSASGQSSNSPLHF
TGCAGTGCCTCGGGACAGAGCTCTAATTCACCCCTCCACTTT
>TRBJ2-7|NA|NA|TRBV5-1
CASSITGTAGYEQYF
TGCGCCAGCAGCATTACCGGGACAGCGGGTTACGAGCAGTACTTC
>TRBJ2-7|NA|TRBD1|TRBV10-3
CAISESFPGTGSWEQYF
TGTGCCATCAGTGAGTCCTTTCCCGGGACAGGGTCATGGGAGCAGTACTTC
>TRBJ1-1|few|NA|TRBV6-1
CASRMDGQNTEAFF
TGTGCCAGCAGGATGGACGGTCAGAACACTGAAGCTTTCTTT
>TRBJ2-1|few|NA|TRBV20-1
CSASPGVAYNEQFF
TGCAGTGCTAGTCCGGGGGTCGCCTACAATGAGCAGTTCTTC
>TRBJ1-2|many|TRBD1|TRBV12-3/TRBV12-4
CASSGTDYGYTF
TGTGCCAGCTCCGGGACAGACTATGGCTACACCTTC
>TRBJ2-3|few|NA|TRBV20-1
CSAGRGGPFTDTQYF
TGCAGTGCTGGTAGGGGGGGGCCCTTCACAGATACGCAGTATTTT
>TRBJ2-5|NA|NA|TRBV2
CASSGLEETQYF
TGTGCCAGCAGTGGGCTGGAAGAGACCCAGTACTTC
>TRBJ2-3|NA|NA|TRBV18
CASSPGQMLTDTQYF
TGTGCCAGCTCACCCGGGCAAATGCTCACAGATACGCAGTATTTT
>TRBJ1-1|few|TRBD1|TRBV6-5
CASSYWTGGSGTEAFF
TGTGCCAGCAGTTATTGGACAGGGGGCTCCGGCACTGAAGCTTTCTTT
>TRBJ2-3|NA|TRBD2|TRBV27
CASKMGGDTQYF
TGTGCCAGCAAGATGGGGGGGGATACGCAGTATTTT
>TRBJ1-2|few|TRBD1|TRBV27
CASSSDRVYGYTF
TGTGCCAGCAGTTCTGACAGGGTCTATGGCTACACCTTC
>TRBJ1-5|many|TRBD1|TRBV28
CASSGDSGYNQPQHF
TGTGCCAGCAGCGGGGACAGCGGCTACAATCAGCCCCAGCATTTT
>TRBJ2-1|NA|NA|TRBV29-1
CSVERGAPYNEQFF
TGCAGCGTTGAACGGGGGGCCCCCTACAATGAGCAGTTCTTC
>TRBJ2-1|NA|NA|TRBV20-1
CSARDLRGGPYEQFF
TGCAGTGCTAGAGATCTGCGCGGGGGCCCTTATGAGCAGTTCTTC
>TRBJ2-2|few|TRBD2|TRBV10-3
CAISQNPGLARGGGELFF
TGTGCCATCAGTCAAAACCCGGGACTAGCGCGAGGAGGAGGGGAGCTGTTTTTT
>TRBJ1-1|NA|NA|TRBV29-1
CSATSGEAFF
TGCAGCGCCACATCGGGAGAAGCTTTCTTT
>TRBJ2-1|NA|TRBD2|TRBV15
CATSSRTRHNEQFF
TGTGCCACCAGCAGTAGGACTAGACACAATGAGCAGTTCTTC
>TRBJ1-1|NA|NA|TRBV10-3
CAISDSPPWAFF
TGTGCCATCAGTGACTCTCCCCCGTGGGCTTTCTTT
>TRBJ1-5|NA|NA|TRBV28
CASSLSGTPGGQPQHF
TGTGCCAGCAGTTTGTCCGGGACCCCCGGCGGACAGCCCCAGCATTTT
>TRBJ1-1|many|NA|TRBV7-8
CASSWGPNTEAFF
TGTGCCAGCAGCTGGGGTCCGAACACTGAAGCTTTCTTT
>TRBJ2-5|few|TRBD2|TRBV10-3
CAVRDRGVETQYF
TGTGCCGTCCGCGATCGGGGGGTAGAGACCCAGTACTTC
>TRBJ2-2|many|NA|TRBV5-1
CASSLGAPGELFF
TGTGCCAGCAGCCTGGGTGCCCCCGGGGAGCTGTTTTTT
>TRBJ2-7|few|NA|TRBV20-1
CSARIRDLYYEQYF
TGCAGTGCCCGGATCCGGGACCTCTACTACGAGCAGTACTTC
>TRBJ2-3|NA|NA|TRBV27
CAGRQGSTDTQYF
TGTGCCGGCCGACAAGGGAGCACAGATACGCAGTATTTT
>TRBJ1-2|NA|NA|TRBV4-3
CASSQDRRETYGYTF
TGCGCCAGCAGCCAAGATAGGAGGGAGACCTATGGCTACACCTTC
>TRBJ2-7|NA|NA|TRBV5-6
CASSLVDTEQYF
TGTGCCAGCAGCTTGGTGGACACCGAGCAGTACTTC
>TRBJ2-2|NA|TRBD1|TRBV4-1
CASSQGQGPTGELFF
TGCGCCAGCAGCCAAGGACAGGGGCCGACCGGGGAGCTGTTTTTT
>TRBJ2-5|NA|NA|TRBV4-1
CASSQVFLSETQYF
TGCGCCAGCAGCCAAGTCTTCCTGTCCGAGACCCAGTACTTC
>TRBJ1-1|few|NA|TRBV12-3/TRBV12-4
CASSFGQKSPTEAFF
TGTGCCAGCAGTTTTGGGCAGAAGTCCCCCACTGAAGCTTTCTTT
>TRBJ2-1|NA|NA|TRBV10-3
CAISESGLAREQFF
TGTGCCATCAGTGAGTCAGGGCTAGCTCGTGAGCAGTTCTTC
>TRBJ1-1|few|TRBD1|TRBV6-2/TRBV6-3
CASSYSSTPDRGDMNTEAFF
TGTGCCAGCAGTTACTCTTCGACTCCAGACAGGGGAGACATGAACACTGAAGCTTTCTTT